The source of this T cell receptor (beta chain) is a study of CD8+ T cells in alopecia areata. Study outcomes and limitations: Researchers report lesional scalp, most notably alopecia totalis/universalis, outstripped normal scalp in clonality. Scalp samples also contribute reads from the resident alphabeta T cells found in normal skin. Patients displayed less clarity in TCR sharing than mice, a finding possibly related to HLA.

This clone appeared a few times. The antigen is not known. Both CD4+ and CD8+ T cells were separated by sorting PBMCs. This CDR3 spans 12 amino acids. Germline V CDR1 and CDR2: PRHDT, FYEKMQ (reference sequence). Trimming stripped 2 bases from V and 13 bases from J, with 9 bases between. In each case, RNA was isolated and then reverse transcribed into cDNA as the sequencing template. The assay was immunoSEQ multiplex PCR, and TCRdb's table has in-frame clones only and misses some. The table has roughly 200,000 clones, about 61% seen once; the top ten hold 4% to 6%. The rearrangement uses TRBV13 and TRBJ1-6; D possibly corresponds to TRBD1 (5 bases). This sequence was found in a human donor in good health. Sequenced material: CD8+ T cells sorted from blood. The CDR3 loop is CASSLNPGPLHF. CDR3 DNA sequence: TGTGCCAGCAGCTTAAACCCAGGGCCCCTCCACTTT.